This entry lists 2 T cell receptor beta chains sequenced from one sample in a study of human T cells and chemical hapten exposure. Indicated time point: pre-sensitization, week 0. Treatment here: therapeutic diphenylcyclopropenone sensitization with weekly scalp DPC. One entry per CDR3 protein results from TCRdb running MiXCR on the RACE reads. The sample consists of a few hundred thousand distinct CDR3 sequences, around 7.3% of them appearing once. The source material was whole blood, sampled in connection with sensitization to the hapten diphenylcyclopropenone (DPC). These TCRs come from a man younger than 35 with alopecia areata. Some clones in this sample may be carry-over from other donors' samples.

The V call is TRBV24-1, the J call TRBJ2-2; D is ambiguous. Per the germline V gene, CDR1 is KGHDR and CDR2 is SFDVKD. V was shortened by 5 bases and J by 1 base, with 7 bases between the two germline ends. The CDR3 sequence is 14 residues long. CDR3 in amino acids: CATSGKGNTGELFF. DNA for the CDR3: TGTGCCACCAGTGGGAAAGGGAACACCGGGGAGCTGTTTTTT.

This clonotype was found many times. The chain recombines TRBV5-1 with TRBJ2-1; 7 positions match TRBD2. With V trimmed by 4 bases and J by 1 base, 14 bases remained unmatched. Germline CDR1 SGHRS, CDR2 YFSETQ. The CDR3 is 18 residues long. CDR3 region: CASSPGLPRGGSYNEQFF. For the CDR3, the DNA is TGCGCCAGCAGCCCGGGACTACCCCGAGGAGGATCCTACAATGAGCAGTTCTTC.